Only a few counts were recorded for the clone carrying this T cell receptor (beta chain). Its antigen remains unknown. CDR3 length equals 15 residues. Per the germline V gene, CDR1 is SGHDN and CDR2 is FVKESK. V was cut by 0 bases and J by 5 bases, with 13 bases left in between. The sample belongs to a study of blood T cells in healthy people across ages. The study's findings and limits: Estimated diversity that came from one million T cells was considered an underestimate.

The use of a sample-barcoded 5' primer and a J-beta primer mix characterized a second PCR of roughly 7 to 11 cycles. In TCRdb, the 5' RACE reads were re-called with MiXCR into one record per CDR3 protein. The data contain 600,000 to 850,000 distinct CDR3 sequences, more than 20% of them singletons. It was about 10 milliliters of peripheral blood that were drawn from each donor. The sample was also linked to a second study, of T cells of mothers and their children. Turning to that study: The extracted RNA was employed in its entirety for cDNA synthesis, at approximately 1.5 ug per 15 ul.

Sequencing input: blood. This TCR derives from a boy younger than 18 in good health. V is TRBV14 and J is TRBJ1-2; D not resolved. CDR3 in amino acids: CASSQELQPPYGYTF. CDR3 in DNA: TGTGCCAGCAGCCAAGAGCTTCAGCCCCCTTATGGCTACACCTTC. The full variable domain, its missing parts supplied by reference TRBV14 and TRBJ1-2, is EAGVTQFPSHSVIEKGQTVTLRCDPISGHDNLYWYRRVMGKEIKFLLHFVKESKQDESGMPNNRFLAERTGGTYSTLKVQPAELEDSGVYFCASSQELQPPYGYTFGSGTRLTVV.